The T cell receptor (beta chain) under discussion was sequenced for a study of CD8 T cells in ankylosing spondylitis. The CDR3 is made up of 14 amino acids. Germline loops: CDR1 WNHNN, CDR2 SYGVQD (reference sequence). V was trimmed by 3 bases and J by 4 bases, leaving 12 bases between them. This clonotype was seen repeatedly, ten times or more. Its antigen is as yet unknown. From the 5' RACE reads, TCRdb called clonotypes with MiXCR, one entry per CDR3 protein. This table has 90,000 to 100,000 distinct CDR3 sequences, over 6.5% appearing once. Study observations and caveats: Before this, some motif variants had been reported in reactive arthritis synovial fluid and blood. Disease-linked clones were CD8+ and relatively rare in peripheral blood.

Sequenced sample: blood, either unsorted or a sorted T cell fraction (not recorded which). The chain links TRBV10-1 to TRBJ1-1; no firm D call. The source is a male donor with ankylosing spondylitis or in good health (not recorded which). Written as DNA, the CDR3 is TGCGCCAGCAGTGAAGACCCGTTGGGCACTGAAGCTTTCTTT. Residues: CASSEDPLGTEAFF.